This paragraph covers one T cell receptor (beta chain) sequence. Antigen: not known. Profiled with immunoSEQ multiplex PCR; TCRdb holds only in-frame clones, not every one. This table has more than 65,000 clones, roughly 93% appearing once. The data stem from a study of T cell clonotyping in hematopoietic cell transplantation. Study-wide points: Higher Inverse Simpson Index values in graft donor and pretransplant recipient predicted broader posttransplant TCR diversity. Few recipient clonotypes overlapped donors; over 95% were de novo at given depth.

Sequenced material: peripheral blood mononuclear cells. This TCR was sampled from a man aged 50-60 years in good health. Some clones in this sample may be carry-over from other donors' samples.

CDR3 residues: CASSETGRTNQPQHF. CDR3 in DNA: TGTGCCAGCAGTGAGACAGGGAGGACCAATCAGCCCCAGCATTTT. The chain uses TRBV2 and TRBJ1-5; 7 bases agree with TRBD1. V was clipped by 3 bases and J by 3 bases; unmatched bases: 5. CDR3 length equals 15 residues. CDR1 is SNHLY, CDR2 FYNNEI, per germline.